A single sample gave rise to the 3 T cell receptor beta chains below, sequenced in a study of T cell responses to AZD1222 COVID-19 vaccine. Assay: immunoSEQ multiplex PCR; the TCRdb copy retains only in-frame clones and omits some. The specimen's table records over 140,000 clones. Specimen: peripheral blood. The receptors stem from an adult in good health.

This chain joins TRBV5-1 and TRBJ2-1; D is tentatively TRBD1 or TRBD2 (6 bases each). Trimming pared 0 bases from V and 9 bases from J, leaving 16 bases between. The germline V gene encodes CDR1 SGHRS and CDR2 YFSETQ. This CDR3 spans 15 amino acids. CDR3 DNA: TGCGCCAGCAGCTTGGCACAGGGAGGCTCTAGTGAGCAGTTCTTC. Residues: CASSLAQGGSSEQFF.

Here the CDR3 DNA reads TGCAGCGTCCCGCCGGGACAGGGACCTGGTGGCTACACCTTC. This encodes CSVPPGQGPGGYTF. The rearrangement links TRBV29-1 to TRBJ1-2; 9 positions agree with TRBD1. This CDR3 is 14 amino acids long. The germline V gene has CDR1 SQVTM and CDR2 ANQGSEA. Germline trimming cut 6 bases from V and 7 bases from J; bases unmatched to any gene: 12.

The chain has TRBV5-1 and TRBJ1-3; TRBD1 is a possible D gene (6 bases). Germline values: CDR1 SGHRS, CDR2 YFSETQ. This CDR3 has 14 amino acids. The germline V and J ends were trimmed by 0 bases and 3 bases, with 7 bases remaining between them. The CDR3 reads CASSLAGDGNTIYF. As DNA, the CDR3 is TGCGCCAGCAGCTTGGCAGGGGATGGAAACACCATATATTTT.